A selection of T cell receptor beta chains follows, all from one sample in a study of Ad26.COV2.S vaccination and SARS-CoV-2 variants. Only in-frame clones appear in the TCRdb table, and some are missing; sequencing was by immunoSEQ multiplex PCR. The data show 300,000 to 400,000 clones, roughly 91% seen once. Specimen: peripheral blood, collected in a trial of Ad26.COV2.S vaccine versus placebo. These receptors came from a person between 18 and 65 years old who received the Ad26.COV2.S COVID-19 vaccine or a placebo. Each CDR3 is given with its conserved first and last residue. A D gene is named only where the DNA matches it firmly. Clone sizes are given selectively: once, few, many, or a class where the clone is expanded.

cdr3_aa | cdr3_nt | j_call | v_call | clone_size | d_call
CASSVEEGLGTDTQYF | TGTGCCAGCAGCGTAGAAGAGGGACTAGGAACAGATACGCAGTATTTT | TRBJ2-3 | TRBV9 | - | TRBD2
CATKEESKNIQYF | TGTGCCACCAAGGAAGAGTCCAAAAACATTCAGTACTTC | TRBJ2-4 | TRBV19 | - | -
CASSLFSEVGEQYF | TGTGCCAGCAGCTTATTTTCGGAAGTTGGCGAGCAGTACTTC | TRBJ2-7 | TRBV11-2 | - | -
CASSDVGKTNEKLFF | TGTGCCAGCAGTGATGTTGGCAAGACTAATGAAAAACTGTTTTTT | TRBJ1-4 | TRBV2 | few | -
CASSIGYNEQFF | TGTGCCAGTAGTATCGGGTACAATGAGCAGTTCTTC | TRBJ2-1 | TRBV19 | - | -
CAWNAGAYTIYF | TGTGCCTGGAACGCCGGGGCTTACACCATATATTTT | TRBJ1-3 | TRBV30 | few | -
CASSNERYNEQFF | TGTGCCAGCAGTAATGAGAGATACAATGAGCAGTTCTTC | TRBJ2-1 | TRBV6-5 | once | -
CASSRQGSMNTEAFF | TGTGCCAGCAGTCGACAGGGGAGCATGAACACTGAAGCTTTCTTT | TRBJ1-1 | TRBV27 | - | TRBD1
CSARQGFPYEQYF | TGCAGCGCCCGACAGGGGTTCCCCTACGAGCAGTACTTC | TRBJ2-7 | TRBV29-1 | - | TRBD1
CASSQDNDYEQYF | TGCGCCAGCAGCCAAGACAACGACTACGAGCAGTACTTC | TRBJ2-7 | TRBV4-1 | - | -
CASSGGGRSGNTIYF | TGTGCCAGCAGTGGAGGGGGAAGGTCTGGAAACACCATATATTTT | TRBJ1-3 | TRBV2 | - | -
CASSLQLYQETQYF | TGTGCCAGTAGCCTCCAACTGTACCAAGAGACCCAGTACTTC | TRBJ2-5 | TRBV19 | - | -
CASSVTGVNTEAFF | TGTGCCAGCAGCGTAACGGGGGTGAACACTGAAGCTTTCTTT | TRBJ1-1 | TRBV9 | - | -
CASSATGQWEATNEKLFF | TGTGCCAGTAGTGCGACAGGGCAATGGGAGGCAACTAATGAAAAACTGTTTTTT | TRBJ1-4 | TRBV19 | - | TRBD1
CASSSRGLAGGREQFF | TGTGCCAGCAGCTCTCGGGGACTAGCGGGGGGGCGAGAGCAGTTCTTC | TRBJ2-1 | TRBV7-2 | - | TRBD2
CASSPTVSGSGGYTF | TGTGCCAGCAGCCCAACCGTCTCGGGGTCCGGTGGCTACACCTTC | TRBJ1-2 | TRBV6-5 | few | -
CASSHARGAQHF | TGTGCCAGCAGCCATGCCCGGGGGGCCCAGCATTTT | TRBJ1-5 | TRBV4-2 | - | -
CASSPGVPNQPQHF | TGTGCCAGCTCACCGGGAGTTCCCAATCAGCCCCAGCATTTT | TRBJ1-5 | TRBV18 | - | -
CASSQDQTSQNTIYF | TGTGCCAGCAGCCAAGACCAAACCTCCCAAAACACCATATATTTT | TRBJ1-3 | TRBV4-2 | - | -
CASSPNTVPGQGMETQYF | TGTGCCAGCAGCCCCAATACCGTCCCGGGACAGGGGATGGAGACCCAGTACTTC | TRBJ2-5 | TRBV7-9 | - | TRBD1
CASSQGQDGYYEQYF | TGTGCCAGCAGCCAAGGACAGGATGGGTACTACGAGCAGTACTTC | TRBJ2-7 | TRBV4-2 | - | -
CASSQGAGFPGETQYF | TGTGCCAGCAGCCAAGGGGCAGGGTTCCCCGGAGAGACCCAGTACTTC | TRBJ2-5 | TRBV3-1/TRBV3-2 | few | -
CASSGVGPQHF | TGTGCCAGCAGTGGGGTGGGGCCCCAGCATTTT | TRBJ1-5 | TRBV25-1 | - | -
CASSFNSQETQYF | TGTGCCAGCAGTTTTAACAGTCAAGAGACCCAGTACTTC | TRBJ2-5 | TRBV28 | once | -
CASSYPGANVLTF | TGTGCCAGCAGTTACCCTGGGGCCAACGTCCTGACTTTC | TRBJ2-6 | TRBV6-5 | - | -
CASSIQGTYEQYF | TGTGCCAGTAGTATTCAGGGTACCTACGAGCAGTACTTC | TRBJ2-7 | TRBV19 | - | -
CASSGERGGVGELFF | TGTGCCAGCAGCGGCGAGCGGGGGGGCGTCGGGGAGCTGTTTTTT | TRBJ2-2 | TRBV5-4 | - | TRBD2
CASSQDEGLFF | TGTGCCAGCAGCCAAGATGAGGGTCTGTTTTTT | TRBJ1-4 | TRBV4-2 | - | -
CASSFRQGLTDTQYF | TGCGCCAGCAGCTTTCGGCAGGGCCTCACAGATACGCAGTATTTT | TRBJ2-3 | TRBV5-1 | once | -
CASSRREGMNTEAFF | TGTGCCAGCAGTAGAAGGGAGGGGATGAACACTGAAGCTTTCTTT | TRBJ1-1 | TRBV6-5 | - | -
CASSQLTPYEQYF | TGCGCCAGCAGCCAACTGACACCCTACGAGCAGTACTTC | TRBJ2-7 | TRBV4-1 | few | -
CASSQDTGISNQPQHF | TGTGCCAGCTCACAGGATACAGGAATTAGCAATCAGCCCCAGCATTTT | TRBJ1-5 | TRBV18 | - | -
CASSSGTGYNQPQHF | TGCGCCAGCAGCTCCGGGACAGGATACAATCAGCCCCAGCATTTT | TRBJ1-5 | TRBV5-1 | - | TRBD1
CASSEQGYGYTF | TGTGCCAGCAGTGAGCAAGGCTATGGCTACACCTTC | TRBJ1-2 | TRBV27 | - | -
CASSEQAVITYEQYF | TGTGCCAGCAGTGAACAAGCTGTCATAACCTACGAGCAGTACTTC | TRBJ2-7 | TRBV6-1 | - | -
CASSPATSGSTDTQYF | TGCGCCAGCAGTCCCGCGACTAGCGGAAGCACAGATACGCAGTATTTT | TRBJ2-3 | TRBV5-1 | - | TRBD2
CATQQGNYGYTF | TGTGCCACTCAACAGGGTAACTATGGCTACACCTTC | TRBJ1-2 | TRBV10-3 | - | -
CASSPNRGRLAF | TGTGCCAGCAGTCCGAACAGGGGACGGTTGGCATTT | TRBJ1-5 | TRBV6-2/TRBV6-3 | - | TRBD1
CASSHALANPGELFF | TGTGCCAGCAGCCACGCACTAGCGAACCCCGGGGAGCTGTTTTTT | TRBJ2-2 | TRBV4-2 | - | TRBD2
CASSVDAQASENQPQHF | TGTGCCAGCAGCGTAGATGCCCAAGCGTCGGAAAATCAGCCCCAGCATTTT | TRBJ1-5 | TRBV9 | - | -
CASSPRLAGSGQTQYF | TGTGCCAGCAGTCCTCGACTAGCGGGGAGTGGTCAGACCCAGTACTTC | TRBJ2-5 | TRBV2 | - | TRBD2
CASSGLGQVAGNTIYF | TGTGCCAGCAGCGGGTTGGGACAGGTGGCTGGAAACACCATATATTTT | TRBJ1-3 | TRBV9 | - | TRBD1
CASIFVGDRNDNEQFF | TGTGCCAGCATTTTCGTGGGGGACAGAAATGACAATGAGCAGTTCTTC | TRBJ2-1 | TRBV2 | - | TRBD1
CASSLWQGSTNEKLFF | TGTGCCAGCAGTTTATGGCAGGGATCAACTAATGAAAAACTGTTTTTT | TRBJ1-4 | TRBV27 | medium-sized | -
CASSFISNYGYTF | TGTGCCAGCAGTTTCATTAGTAACTATGGCTACACCTTC | TRBJ1-2 | TRBV27 | once | -
CASSLDPGRNQPQHF | TGTGCCAGCAGCTTGGATCCAGGACGCAATCAGCCCCAGCATTTT | TRBJ1-5 | TRBV5-4 | - | -
CASSPGSGKDYGYTF | TGTGCCAGCTCACCAGGGTCAGGGAAGGACTATGGCTACACCTTC | TRBJ1-2 | TRBV18 | - | -
CASSFHGQGGTEAFF | TGTGCCAGCAGCTTCCATGGACAGGGGGGCACTGAAGCTTTCTTT | TRBJ1-1 | TRBV7-2 | - | TRBD1
CASSGGTASSYEQYF | TGCGCCAGCAGCGGCGGGACGGCGAGCTCCTACGAGCAGTACTTC | TRBJ2-7 | TRBV5-1 | - | -
CASRSFGANYGYTF | TGTGCCAGCAGATCCTTCGGCGCTAACTATGGCTACACCTTC | TRBJ1-2 | TRBV5-6 | - | -
CASSLGADYEQYF | TGTGCCAGCAGCTTAGGGGCAGACTACGAGCAGTACTTC | TRBJ2-7 | TRBV7-6 | - | -
CASSVARVTDTQYF | TGTGCCAGCAGCGTAGCGAGGGTTACAGATACGCAGTATTTT | TRBJ2-3 | TRBV9 | - | -
CASSPEDRGHGYGYTF | TGTGCCAGCAGCCCAGAGGACAGGGGGCATGGCTATGGCTACACCTTC | TRBJ1-2 | TRBV7-6 | - | TRBD1